Sequencing of this TCR beta chain was carried out in a study of cytomegalovirus exposure and HLA in healthy donors (dated by TCRdb to 2016 to 2017). As for the study more broadly: In an earlier analysis of roughly 500 of the donors, 276 Gb of sequence data and 117 million unique TCR beta sequences from roughly 200 million T cells were reported. Donor age, sex, ethnicity and CMV serostatus were compiled alongside the repertoire data. An early release covering around 630 HLA-typed donors comprised about 300 gigabases of sequencing data and around 85 million unique TCR sequences. Among the roughly 430 genotyped donors, 75% to 90% belonged to the genetic ancestry cluster associated with self-reported Caucasian donors. A later analysis re-examined previously published TCR beta repertoires from roughly 720 donors and added high-resolution HLA genotyping to investigate patterns of TCR occurrence. The study profiled the T cell repertoires of fewer than 850 subjects by immunosequencing and related them to cytomegalovirus serostatus. A later genetic analysis took genome-wide SNP genotypes for about 55% of the 666 donors and used that subset as a discovery cohort. Across under 500 genotyped donors of the cohort, an average of about 240,000 unique TCR beta nucleotide sequences per donor were sequenced, and roughly a sixth of those sequences were non-productive. All discovery cohort repertoires had been generated using a single sequencing platform. Because of strong linkage in the cohort, roughly five DR-DQ haplotypes were treated as single units for association and clustering. Along with the approximately 700-subject first cohort, a separate validation cohort of over 90 different subjects was used. To predict cytomegalovirus infection status, the study combined high-throughput TCR immunosequencing, statistical association of individual TCRs with disease status, and machine learning. Both class I and class II loci were covered by HLA typing, at four-digit resolution. In an earlier analysis of about 590 of the donors, high-throughput TCR beta sequencing was used to judge whether each TCR beta V gene segment behaved as functional or pseudogenic. The study was designed to test whether signatures of past pathogen exposure could be identified by cataloging public T cell receptors. The number of typed donors differed by locus: about 620-640 for A, B, C, DRB1 and DQB1; 522 for DQA1; approximately 600 for DPA1; and some 470 for DPB1. The later analysis used no new phenotypic data to find candidate immune exposures, relying instead on TCR beta sequences and their occurrence across donors.

Paper-wide results and their limitations: In the study, some 180 TCR beta chains were listed as associated with cytomegalovirus. A further reported finding was that TCR beta sequences accurately predicted the HLA-A and HLA-B alleles for most subjects in the first cohort. In a later analysis, TCR association rates were found to vary across HLA loci, with the most associated TCRs seen for DRB1 alleles and the fewest for HLA-C alleles. Because HLA typing was missing for some donors at each locus, association tests included only the typed subset. According to the authors, the approach could potentially be generalized to other disease states and immunological phenotypes. The sequencing pipeline was judged likely to have produced a cluster of highly shared sequence variants as a technical artifact. In a later analysis, more than 15,000 TCR beta sequences were associated with specific HLA alleles at a false discovery rate of 0.05. The cohort was sequenced for TCR beta chains only, and without alpha or paired-chain data the features that could be detected were limited. An association between a missense DCLRE1C variant and V-gene and J-gene trimming of TCR beta chains was found in a later genetic analysis and replicated in an independent cohort. Some IMGT-functional V segments, including TRBV6-2 and TRBV6-3, could not be told apart with the 87-base-pair reads, so those segments were excluded. A few of the identified cytomegalovirus-associated TCR beta chains were confirmed in vitro to be specific for cytomegalovirus antigens. The presence/absence analyses assumed that sequencing depth was roughly uniform across donors, and that assumption may not be true. According to a later analysis, parvovirus B19, influenza, CMV and Epstein-Barr virus appeared linked to several top co-occurrence clusters. Broadly in line with IMGT annotations, most TCR beta V segments showed up in productive rearrangements about 87% or about 30% of the time in an earlier analysis of several hundred of the donors. In a later genetic analysis, fewer N-insertions in productive TCRs were reported among donors in an Asian-associated ancestry cluster than the roughly 700-donor mean. Compared with equally common non-associated chains, HLA-associated TCR beta chains in a later analysis were more clonally expanded and had lower generation probabilities. Linkage disequilibrium might explain the correlated functional status among segregating V segments, but an unknown experimental factor could not be excluded. Cytomegalovirus status was reported to be diagnosed by the classifier with high specificity and sensitivity in both the original and validation cohorts. The earlier analysis of approximately 540 of the donors excluded around 17 rarely observed V segments, including chromosome 9 orphons, because counts were too low. Assigning TCR associations to individual alleles was difficult when HLA alleles, especially DR and DQ, strongly co-occurred. According to a later analysis, most CMV-associated TCR beta chains appeared to be HLA-restricted, and the HLA associations seemed to be driven largely by CMV exposure. Immune exposure information for the cohort was limited to CMV serostatus. Most TCR sequences were observed very rarely across donors, whereas some public TCRs were present in many individuals.

Counted from cysteine to phenylalanine, this CDR3 has 14 amino acids. Just the 42-base CDR3 DNA is kept, in frame starting at base 1. Compared with germline, V lacks 2 bases and J lacks 5 bases; bases without a gene match: 4. CDR1 and CDR2 are drawn from the germline V gene: SGHTA, FQGNSA. In total, approximately 610 healthy bone marrow donors made up the cohort. Cohort members were all nominally healthy when sampled, although unrecorded immune exposures were likely present. Of the roughly 630 cohort members, around 290 had a positive CMV serostatus and just over 350 had a negative one, while no CMV serostatus was recorded for the donor. A peripheral blood sample was provided by each donor, and peripheral blood mononuclear cells were used for TCR beta sequencing. Genomic DNA extraction from the blood cell samples was performed with the Qiagen DNeasy Blood Extraction Kit. To prepare the library, the immunoSEQ multiplex PCR assay was applied. For the multiplex PCR, a mixture combining 60 forward primers for TCR Vbeta segments and 13 reverse primers for TCR Jbeta segments was used. The CDR3 region of rearranged TCR beta genes was amplified from genomic DNA with a multiplex PCR assay. The Illumina HiSeq System was used to sequence the amplified TCR beta libraries as 87-base-pair reads. In the authors' own workflow: A later analysis tallied some 79 million unique TCR beta chains across the 700 or so repertoires, and about 10 million of those chains were shared by two or more donors. Raw reads were error-corrected and collapsed into unique sequences by a nearest-neighbor algorithm in which closely related sequences were merged to remove PCR and sequencing errors. Alignment of CDR3 sequences to IMGT reference sequences was used to assign V, D and J gene segments. For a sequence to be retained, a match of at least six nucleotides to both a V gene segment and a J gene segment was required. A rearrangement counted as productive if the CDR3 had no stop codons and remained in frame with V and J, and every other rearrangement counted as non-productive. CDR3 was defined by IMGT convention, running from the second conserved V-encoded cysteine to the conserved J-encoded phenylalanine. The earlier analysis of about 610 of the donors excluded sequences that lacked an unambiguous match to a single V gene segment. In an earlier analysis of some 590 of the donors, a V segment was called functional when productive rearrangements were above 56.7%, and segregating when the standard deviation between donors exceeded 5%. A statistical classification framework was developed to diagnose cytomegalovirus status using the catalog of TCR beta chain sequences. V and J gene assignment, in a later analysis, came from comparing TCR nucleotide sequences with IMGT/GENE-DB human TR gene sequences. A later analysis assigned CDR3 sequences and most-parsimonious VDJ recombination scenarios with the TCRdist pipeline. A later analysis defined each TCR beta chain by its CDR3 amino acid sequence plus V-gene family, and excluded reads lacking a unique V-gene family. A later analysis removed 592 highly shared, low-generation-probability nucleotide sequences to deal with suspected cross-contamination and a sequencing artifact. In a later analysis, a clonal expansion index was calculated for each public chain from normalized within-repertoire ranks of inferred template counts. A later analysis computed generation probabilities with a VDJ recombination model fitted to out-of-frame rearrangements, and checked the results against IGoR. In a later analysis, hypergeometric tests were used to score TCR-TCR, TCR-HLA and TCR-CMV co-occurrence, with a repertoire-size bias correction applied to TCR pairs. A later analysis estimated false discovery rates by permuting HLA or CMV assignments 20 times. In a later analysis, co-occurring TCRs were grouped using DBSCAN, with TCRdist sequence similarity added in when clustering inside HLA-allele-positive subsets. Co-occurrence clustering excluded repertoires with fewer than 30,000 or more than 120,000 public chains, plus five with anomalous nucleotide sharing. The immuneACCESS repertoire file appears here via TCRdb, limited to in-frame rearrangements. These files lack a portion of the clones; in checked studies, under half of the deficit traces to unresolved V genes, and the cause of the others is not known. The DNA gave D and trimming, while V, J and clone size come from that table. This sample is represented by some 120,000 clones; around three quarters of them were singletons. The ten largest clones represent just over 2% of the sample.

Details on this clone: The antigen it binds to is not known. No quality values exist for individual bases; no much larger clone is one base distant.

Specimen: PBMCs. This sequence originates from a human donor in good health. In this chain, TRBV7-2 is recombined with TRBJ2-7; 9 bases in the junction line up with TRBD1. The CDR3 here reads CASSLPGTGNEQYF. The DNA sequence is TGTGCCAGCAGCTTACCCGGGACAGGGAACGAGCAGTACTTC. The CDR3, completed at both ends by the reference TRBV7-2 and TRBJ2-7 genes, gives the full variable domain GAGVSQSPSNKVTEKGKDVELRCDPISGHTALYWYRQSLGQGLEFLIYFQGNSAPDKSGLPSDRFSAERTGGSVSTLTIQRTQQEDSAVYLCASSLPGTGNEQYFGPGTRLTVT.